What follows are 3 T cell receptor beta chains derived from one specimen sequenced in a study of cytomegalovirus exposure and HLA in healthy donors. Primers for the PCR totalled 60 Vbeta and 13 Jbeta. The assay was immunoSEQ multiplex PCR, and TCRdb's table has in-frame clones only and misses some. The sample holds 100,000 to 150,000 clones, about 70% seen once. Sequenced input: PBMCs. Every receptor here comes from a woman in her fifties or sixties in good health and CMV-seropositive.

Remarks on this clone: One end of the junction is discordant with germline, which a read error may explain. CDR3 residues: CASSILKGQNAEAFF. The CDR3 nucleotides are TGTGCCAGCAGCATCCTTAAGGGGCAGAACGCTGAAGCTTTCTTT. The chain employs TRBV2 and TRBJ1-1, with a weak D call TRBD1 (5 bases). The length of the CDR3 is 15 residues. Per germline, CDR1 SNHLY and CDR2 FYNNEI.

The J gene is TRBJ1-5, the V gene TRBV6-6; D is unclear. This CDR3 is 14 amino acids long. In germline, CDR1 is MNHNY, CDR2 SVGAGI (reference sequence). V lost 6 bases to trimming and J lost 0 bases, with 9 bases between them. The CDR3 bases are TGTGCCAGCAGCCCGAACTATAGCAATCAGCCCCAGCATTTT. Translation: CASSPNYSNQPQHF.

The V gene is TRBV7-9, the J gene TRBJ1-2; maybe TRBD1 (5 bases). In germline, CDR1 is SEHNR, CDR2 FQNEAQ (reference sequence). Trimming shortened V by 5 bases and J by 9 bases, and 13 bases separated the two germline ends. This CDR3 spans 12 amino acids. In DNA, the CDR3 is TGTGCCAGCAGCATTCGATTGGACAGCTACACCTTC. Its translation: CASSIRLDSYTF.